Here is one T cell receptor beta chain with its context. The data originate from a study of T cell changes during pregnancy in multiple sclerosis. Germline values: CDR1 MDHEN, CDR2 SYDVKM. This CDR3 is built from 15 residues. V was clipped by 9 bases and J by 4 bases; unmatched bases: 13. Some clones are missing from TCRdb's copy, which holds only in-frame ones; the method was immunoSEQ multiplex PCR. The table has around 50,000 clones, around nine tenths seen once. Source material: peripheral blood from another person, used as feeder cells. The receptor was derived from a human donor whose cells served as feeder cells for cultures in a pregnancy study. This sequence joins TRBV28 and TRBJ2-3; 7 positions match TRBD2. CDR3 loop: CASLGAGEGADTQYF. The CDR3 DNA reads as TGTGCCAGTTTAGGGGCGGGAGAGGGCGCAGATACGCAGTATTTT.